This TCR beta chain was documented in a study of T cells in Graves' hyperthyroidism and ophthalmopathy. Losses at the gene ends were 3 bases for V and 4 bases for J; bases not matched to a gene: 3. CDR3 length: 15 residues. Germline CDR1 and CDR2: MDHEN and SYDVKM. This clonotype appeared many times. TCR beta CDR3 region amplification was performed from RNA transcripts. The HTBI primer set was used in a first-round RT-PCR of the TCR CDR3. In TCRdb, the multiplex PCR reads were re-called with MiXCR into one record per CDR3 protein. This sample has around 200,000 distinct CDR3 sequences, with 15% to 20% found just once.

Source material: blood. The chain is built from TRBV28 and TRBJ1-4; TRBD1 agrees at 9 bases. The origin of this receptor is a man in his forties with Graves' hyperthyroidism. The CDR3 is CASSFRQGDNEKLFF. CDR3 nucleotide sequence: TGTGCCAGCAGTTTTCGACAGGGGGATAATGAAAAACTGTTTTTT.